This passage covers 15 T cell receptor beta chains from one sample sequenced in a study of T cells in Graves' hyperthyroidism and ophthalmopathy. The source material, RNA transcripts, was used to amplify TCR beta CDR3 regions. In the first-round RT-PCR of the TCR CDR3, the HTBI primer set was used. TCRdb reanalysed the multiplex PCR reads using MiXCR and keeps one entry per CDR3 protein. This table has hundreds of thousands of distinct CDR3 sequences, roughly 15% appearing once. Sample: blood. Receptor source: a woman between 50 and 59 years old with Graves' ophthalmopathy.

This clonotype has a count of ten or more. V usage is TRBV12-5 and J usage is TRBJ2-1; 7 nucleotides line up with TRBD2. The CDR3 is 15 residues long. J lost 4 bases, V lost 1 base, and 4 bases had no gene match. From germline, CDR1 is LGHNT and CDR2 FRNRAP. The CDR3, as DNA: TGTGCTAGTGGTTTGGCTAGCGGAATTTACAATGAGCAGTTCTTC. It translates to CASGLASGIYNEQFF.

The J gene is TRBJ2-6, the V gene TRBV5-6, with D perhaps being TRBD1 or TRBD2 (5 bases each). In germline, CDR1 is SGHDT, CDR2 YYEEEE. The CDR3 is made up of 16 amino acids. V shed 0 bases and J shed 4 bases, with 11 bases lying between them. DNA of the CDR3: TGTGCCAGCAGCTTGGACCCCGGGGACGGGGCCAACGTCCTGACTTTC. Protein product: CASSLDPGDGANVLTF.

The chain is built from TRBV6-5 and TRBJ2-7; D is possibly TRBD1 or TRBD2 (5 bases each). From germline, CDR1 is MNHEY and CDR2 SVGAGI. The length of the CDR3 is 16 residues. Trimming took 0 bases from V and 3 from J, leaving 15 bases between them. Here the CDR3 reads CASSYSKGPKYYEQYF. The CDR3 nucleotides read TGTGCCAGCAGTTACTCGAAGGGACCCAAATACTACGAGCAGTACTTC.

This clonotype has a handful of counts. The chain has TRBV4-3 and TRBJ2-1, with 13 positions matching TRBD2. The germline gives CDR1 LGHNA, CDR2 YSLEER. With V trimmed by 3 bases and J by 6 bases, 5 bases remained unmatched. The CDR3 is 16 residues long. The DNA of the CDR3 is TGCGCCAGCAGCCAGGACGGACTAGCGGGAGTCAATGAGCAGTTCTTC. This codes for CASSQDGLAGVNEQFF.

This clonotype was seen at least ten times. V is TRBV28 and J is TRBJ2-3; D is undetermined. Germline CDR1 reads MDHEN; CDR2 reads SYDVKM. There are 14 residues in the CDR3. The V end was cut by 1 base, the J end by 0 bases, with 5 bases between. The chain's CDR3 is CASSLFRSTDTQYF. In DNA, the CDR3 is TGTGCCAGCAGTTTATTCAGAAGCACAGATACGCAGTATTTT. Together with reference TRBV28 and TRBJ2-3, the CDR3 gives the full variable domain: DVKVTQSSRYLVKRTGEKVFLECVQDMDHENMFWYRQDPGLGLRLIYFSYDVKMKEKGDIPEGYSVSREKKERFSLILESASTNQTSMYLCASSLFRSTDTQYFGPGTRLTVL.

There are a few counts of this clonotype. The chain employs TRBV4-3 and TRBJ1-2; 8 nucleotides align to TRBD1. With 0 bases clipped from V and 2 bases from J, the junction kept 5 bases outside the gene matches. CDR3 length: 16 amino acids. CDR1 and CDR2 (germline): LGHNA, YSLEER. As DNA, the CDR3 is TGCGCCAGCAGCCAAGATTTCGGACAGGGAAACTATGGCTACACCTTC. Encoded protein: CASSQDFGQGNYGYTF.

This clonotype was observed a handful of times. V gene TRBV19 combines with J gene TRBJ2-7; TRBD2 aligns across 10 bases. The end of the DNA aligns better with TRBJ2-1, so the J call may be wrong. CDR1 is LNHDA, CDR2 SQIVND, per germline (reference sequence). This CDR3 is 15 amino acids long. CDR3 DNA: TGTGCCAGTAGTACTGTAGCGGGAGGTCCGTCTGAGCAGTTCTTC. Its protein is CASSTVAGGPSEQFF.

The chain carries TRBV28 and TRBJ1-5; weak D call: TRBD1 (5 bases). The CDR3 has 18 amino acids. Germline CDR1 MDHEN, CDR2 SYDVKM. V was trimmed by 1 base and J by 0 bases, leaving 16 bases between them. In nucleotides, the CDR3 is TGTGCCAGCAGTTTATTTTCATGGACAACATCTAGCAATCAGCCCCAGCATTTT. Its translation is CASSLFSWTTSSNQPQHF. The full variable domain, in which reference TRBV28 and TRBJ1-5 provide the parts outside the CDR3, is DVKVTQSSRYLVKRTGEKVFLECVQDMDHENMFWYRQDPGLGLRLIYFSYDVKMKEKGDIPEGYSVSREKKERFSLILESASTNQTSMYLCASSLFSWTTSSNQPQHFGDGTRLSIL.

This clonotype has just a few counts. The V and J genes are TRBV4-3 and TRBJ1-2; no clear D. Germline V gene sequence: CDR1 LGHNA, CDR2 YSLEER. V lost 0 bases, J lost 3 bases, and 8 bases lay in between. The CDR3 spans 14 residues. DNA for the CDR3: TGCGCCAGCAGCCAAGATCACAGAGACTATGGCTACACCTTC. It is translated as CASSQDHRDYGYTF.

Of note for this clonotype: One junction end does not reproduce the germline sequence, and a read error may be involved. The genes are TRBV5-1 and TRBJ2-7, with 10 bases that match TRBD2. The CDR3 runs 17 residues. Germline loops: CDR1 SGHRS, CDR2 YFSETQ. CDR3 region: CASSLAPSGSPSCEQYF. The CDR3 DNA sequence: TGCGCCAGCAGCTTGGCCCCTAGCGGGAGTCCTTCCTGCGAGCAGTACTTC.

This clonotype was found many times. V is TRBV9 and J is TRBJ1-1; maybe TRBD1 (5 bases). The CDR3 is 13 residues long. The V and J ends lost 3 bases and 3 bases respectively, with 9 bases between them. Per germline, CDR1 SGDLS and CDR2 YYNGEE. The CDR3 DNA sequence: TGTGCCAGCAGCGGGGACGGACACACTGAAGCTTTCTTT. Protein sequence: CASSGDGHTEAFF.

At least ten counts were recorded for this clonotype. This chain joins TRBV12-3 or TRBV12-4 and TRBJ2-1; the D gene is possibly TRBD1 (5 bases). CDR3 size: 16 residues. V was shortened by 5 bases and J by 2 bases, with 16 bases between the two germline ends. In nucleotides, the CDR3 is TGTGCCAGCAGTGATACAGGTAAATCGGCCTACAATGAGCAGTTCTTC. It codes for CASSDTGKSAYNEQFF.

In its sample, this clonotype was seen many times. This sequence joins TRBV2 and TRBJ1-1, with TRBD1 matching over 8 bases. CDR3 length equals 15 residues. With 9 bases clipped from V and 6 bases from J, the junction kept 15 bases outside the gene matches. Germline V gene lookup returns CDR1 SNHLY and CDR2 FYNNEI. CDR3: CASIDGTGLKAEAFF. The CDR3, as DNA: TGTGCCAGTATAGATGGGACAGGATTGAAGGCTGAAGCTTTCTTT. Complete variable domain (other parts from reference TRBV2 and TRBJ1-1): EPEVTQTPSHQVTQMGQEVILRCVPISNHLYFYWYRQILGQKVEFLVSFYNNEISEKSEIFDDQFSVERPDGSNFTLKIRSTKLEDSAMYFCASIDGTGLKAEAFFGQGTRLTVV.

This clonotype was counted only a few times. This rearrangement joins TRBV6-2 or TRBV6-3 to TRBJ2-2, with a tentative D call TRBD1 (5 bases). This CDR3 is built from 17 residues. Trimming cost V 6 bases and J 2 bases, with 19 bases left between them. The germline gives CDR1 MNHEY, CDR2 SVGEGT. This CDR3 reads CASSRSPGNVNTGELFF. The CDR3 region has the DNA TGTGCCAGCAGCCGGAGCCCAGGGAACGTCAACACCGGGGAGCTGTTTTTT.

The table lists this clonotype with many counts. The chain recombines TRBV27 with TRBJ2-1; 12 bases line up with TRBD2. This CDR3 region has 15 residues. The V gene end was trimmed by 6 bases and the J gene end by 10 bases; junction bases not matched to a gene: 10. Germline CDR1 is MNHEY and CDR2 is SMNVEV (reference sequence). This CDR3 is CASSPWTSGAGEQFF. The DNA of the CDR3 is TGTGCCAGCAGCCCGTGGACTAGCGGGGCGGGAGAGCAGTTCTTC.